This T cell receptor (beta chain) derives from a study of OX40 agonist ivuxolimab in advanced cancers. Repertoires were generated with immunoSEQ multiplex PCR, while TCRdb's copy carries only in-frame clones and drops some. The sample holds some 69,000 clones, nearly 90% seen once. CDR3 length equals 13 residues. CDR1 is SGHTA, CDR2 FQGNSA, per germline. Trimming cost V 5 bases and J 1 base, with 8 bases left between them. This clone was picked up one time. This sequence joins TRBV7-2 and TRBJ1-1; D remains ambiguous. This receptor was identified in an adult with an advanced solid tumor such as melanoma, head and neck, liver or kidney cancer. Sample: CD4+ or CD8+ T cells sorted from blood, taken in a trial of the OX40 agonist ivuxolimab. CDR3 nucleotide sequence: TGTGCCAGCAGCCCACATCAGAACACTGAAGCTTTCTTT. It yields the protein CASSPHQNTEAFF. Full variable domain (remainder filled in from reference TRBV7-2 and TRBJ1-1): GAGVSQSPSNKVTEKGKDVELRCDPISGHTALYWYRQSLGQGLEFLIYFQGNSAPDKSGLPSDRFSAERTGGSVSTLTIQRTQQEDSAVYLCASSPHQNTEAFFGQGTRLTVV.